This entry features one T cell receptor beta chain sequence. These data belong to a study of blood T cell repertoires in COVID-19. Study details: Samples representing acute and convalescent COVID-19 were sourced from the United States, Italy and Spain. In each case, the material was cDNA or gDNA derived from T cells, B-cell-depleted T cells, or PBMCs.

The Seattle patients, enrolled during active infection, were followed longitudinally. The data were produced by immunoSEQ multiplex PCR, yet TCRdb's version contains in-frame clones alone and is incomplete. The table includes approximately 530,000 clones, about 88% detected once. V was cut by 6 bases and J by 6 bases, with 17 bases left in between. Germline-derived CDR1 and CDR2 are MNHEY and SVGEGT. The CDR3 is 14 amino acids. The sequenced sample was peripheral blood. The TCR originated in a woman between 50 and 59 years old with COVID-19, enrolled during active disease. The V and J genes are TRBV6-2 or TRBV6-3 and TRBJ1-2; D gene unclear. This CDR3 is CASSLPREGDGYTF. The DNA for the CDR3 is TGTGCCAGCAGCCTCCCCCGAGAGGGCGATGGCTACACCTTC.